Following are 19 T cell receptor beta chains from one sample sequenced in a study of blood T cell repertoires in COVID-19. Sequenced by immunoSEQ multiplex PCR; TCRdb stores in-frame clones only, minus some. The sample holds 150,000 to 200,000 clones, over 90% seen once. Sequencing used peripheral blood. Receptor source: a woman between 55 and 75 years old with COVID-19, enrolled during active disease.

The CDR3 sequence is CASSLQGQGAYGYTF. The CDR3 DNA reads as TGTGCCAGCAGCTTGCAAGGACAGGGGGCGTATGGCTACACCTTC. The genes are TRBV7-9 and TRBJ1-2; 11 bases match TRBD1. Germline-derived CDR1 and CDR2 are SEHNR and FQNEAQ (reference sequence). V trimming: 3 bases; J trimming: 5 bases; junction bases outside the gene matches: 5. This CDR3 is built from 15 residues.

This chain joins TRBV15 and TRBJ2-1, with 7 bases that match TRBD2. Unmatched junction bases numbered 10, after V lost 0 bases and J lost 2 bases. This CDR3 comprises 18 residues. Germline lookup yields CDR1 LNHNV and CDR2 YYDKDF (reference sequence). The DNA for the CDR3 is TGTGCCACCAGCAGAGAGAGGCTACAAGCGGGGACCTACAATGAGCAGTTCTTC. Its translation is CATSRERLQAGTYNEQFF. The full variable domain, its missing parts supplied by reference TRBV15 and TRBJ2-1, is DAMVIQNPRYQVTQFGKPVTLSCSQTLNHNVMYWYQQKSSQAPKLLFHYYDKDFNNEADTPDNFQSRRPNTSFCFLDIRSPGLGDTAMYLCATSRERLQAGTYNEQFFGPGTRLTVL.

V gene TRBV11-3 combines with J gene TRBJ2-2, with D unclear. The germline CDR1 and CDR2 sequences are SGHNT and YENEEA. CDR3 size: 13 residues. Trimming cost V 3 bases and J 6 bases, with 8 bases left between them. The CDR3 nucleotides are TGTGCCAGCAGCTTCGACTCCCCCGGGGAGCTGTTTTTT. It is translated as CASSFDSPGELFF.

This sequence joins TRBV2 and TRBJ1-6; 8 nucleotides align to TRBD1. The V gene's germline CDR1 is SNHLY and CDR2 FYNNEI. The CDR3 spans 15 residues. J gave up 10 bases and V 5 bases, and 10 bases lay outside the gene matches. This CDR3 reads CASSQRTGTGSPLHF. The CDR3 coding sequence is TGTGCCAGCAGTCAAAGGACAGGGACCGGCTCACCCCTCCACTTT.

The chain recombines TRBV15 with TRBJ2-7; TRBD1 matches at 7 bases. The germline V gene has CDR1 LNHNV and CDR2 YYDKDF (reference sequence). The CDR3 covers 14 residues. With V trimmed by 1 base and J by 0 bases, 0 bases remained unmatched. The CDR3 sequence: CATSRGQGSYEQYF. The DNA for the CDR3 is TGTGCCACCAGCAGAGGACAGGGCTCCTACGAGCAGTACTTC.

The chain employs TRBV5-1 and TRBJ2-2, with 8 nucleotides matching TRBD1. The V gene end was trimmed by 0 bases and the J gene end by 3 bases; junction bases not matched to a gene: 4. The germline gives CDR1 SGHRS, CDR2 YFSETQ. The CDR3 totals 16 residues. The CDR3: CASSLDQGAYTGELFF. For the CDR3, the DNA is TGCGCCAGCAGCTTGGATCAGGGGGCGTACACCGGGGAGCTGTTTTTT.

The sample holds one count of this clone. The rearrangement links TRBV6-5 to TRBJ1-5; no clear D. The CDR3 has 15 residues. Germline CDR1 is MNHEY and CDR2 is SVGAGI. V was shortened by 6 bases and J by 0 bases, with 12 bases between the two germline ends. The CDR3 sequence is CASRKAGNSNQPQHF. The CDR3 DNA reads as TGTGCCAGCAGAAAAGCGGGGAATAGCAATCAGCCCCAGCATTTT.

The CDR3 DNA reads as TGTGCCAGCTCACCTGAGGCCTCCACTGAAGCTTTCTTT. Its translation: CASSPEASTEAFF. This chain connects TRBV18 to TRBJ1-1; D is unclear. Germline CDR1 is KGHSH and CDR2 is LQKENI. Deletions cut 3 bases from V and 4 bases from J, with 9 bases between. This CDR3 contains 13 residues.

The gene calls are TRBV20-1 and TRBJ1-2; 9 positions agree with TRBD1. V dropped 6 bases and J dropped 4; count of bases not matched to a gene: 12. CDR1 and CDR2 (germline): DFQATT, SNEGSKA (reference sequence). The CDR3 loop spans 15 amino acids. In DNA form, the CDR3 reads TGCAGTGCAAGTCAACACCGGGACAGGGTCTATGGCTACACCTTC. Translation: CSASQHRDRVYGYTF.

The rearrangement uses TRBV29-1 and TRBJ2-3; 11 nucleotides line up with TRBD2. The CDR3 is 13 amino acids. Trimming cost V 6 bases and J 4 bases; bases outside gene matches: 3. Germline CDR1 and CDR2: SQVTM and ANQGSEA. CDR3 region: CSVLAGGADTQYF. CDR3 nucleotide sequence: TGCAGCGTCTTAGCGGGGGGGGCAGATACGCAGTATTTT.

CDR3 amino acids: CASSNAELNYGYTF. CDR3 bases: TGTGCCAGCAGTAACGCCGAGCTTAACTATGGCTACACCTTC. The V gene is TRBV25-1, the J gene TRBJ1-2; no reliable D call. Germline CDR1 and CDR2: MGHDK and SYGVNS. The CDR3 runs 14 residues. V lost 5 bases and J lost 1, with 11 bases in between.

CDR3 nucleotide sequence: TGCGCCAGCGCCAGGGGACCTGTATACTCTGGAAACACCATATATTTT. It is translated as CASARGPVYSGNTIYF. The V and J genes are TRBV10-1 and TRBJ1-3; TRBD1 is a possible D gene (6 bases). Germline loops: CDR1 WNHNN, CDR2 SYGVQD (reference sequence). The CDR3 contains 16 residues. The V and J ends lost 8 bases and 0 bases respectively, with 17 bases between them.

The V gene is TRBV11-2, the J gene TRBJ2-7; weak D call: TRBD2 (7 bases). CDR3 length: 15 residues. Trimming took off 1 base at V and 3 bases at J, with 13 bases between the two ends. Germline CDR1 SGHAT, CDR2 FQNNGV. The CDR3 spells CASSLAGGGIYEQYF. CDR3 DNA sequence: TGTGCCAGCAGCTTAGCGGGGGGCGGTATCTACGAGCAGTACTTC.

The chain couples TRBV11-1 to TRBJ2-7; 10 positions agree with TRBD2. Germline V gene lookup returns CDR1 SGHAT and CDR2 FQDESV (reference sequence). The CDR3 length is 16 residues. The V gene end was trimmed by 0 bases and the J gene end by 0 bases; junction bases not matched to a gene: 2. The CDR3 coding sequence is TGTGCCAGCAGCTTAGCGGGGACTAGCGTCTCCTACGAGCAGTACTTC. Its protein is CASSLAGTSVSYEQYF. The full variable domain, in which reference TRBV11-1 and TRBJ2-7 provide the parts outside the CDR3, is EAEVAQSPRYKITEKSQAVAFWCDPISGHATLYWYRQILGQGPELLVQFQDESVVDDSQLPKDRFSAERLKGVDSTLKIQPAELGDSAMYLCASSLAGTSVSYEQYFGPGTRLTVT.

The chain has TRBV25-1 and TRBJ1-1, with TRBD1 as a possible D gene (6 bases). The CDR3 length is 15 residues. Trimming cost V 3 bases and J 1 base, with 12 bases left between them. Per the germline V gene, CDR1 is MGHDK and CDR2 is SYGVNS. The chain's CDR3 is CASSEGGTTNTEAFF. The DNA of the CDR3 is TGTGCCAGCAGTGAGGGGGGGACAACGAACACTGAAGCTTTCTTT.

The chain couples TRBV2 to TRBJ1-2, with D unresolved. The germline CDR1 and CDR2 sequences are SNHLY and FYNNEI. With 4 bases removed from V and 8 bases from J, the gap between germline ends came to 14 bases. This CDR3 is 13 amino acids long. DNA of the CDR3: TGTGCCAGCAGTGGTCAGTTGGTATGGGGCTACACCTTC. Amino acids: CASSGQLVWGYTF.

This sequence joins TRBV4-1 and TRBJ1-2; 7 bases agree with TRBD1. After removal of 1 base from V and 4 bases from J, the junction contained 0 bases not matched to a gene. Germline values: CDR1 MGHRA, CDR2 YSYEKL. This CDR3 is built from 13 residues. The CDR3 sequence is CASSQAGGYGYTF. CDR3 in DNA: TGCGCCAGCAGCCAAGCAGGGGGCTATGGCTACACCTTC.

The J gene is TRBJ1-2, the V gene TRBV12-3 or TRBV12-4; D is undetermined. The CDR3 covers 11 residues. With 8 bases removed from V and 11 bases from J, the gap between germline ends came to 15 bases. CDR3 protein: CASVGSGWYTF. The CDR3 DNA sequence: TGTGCCAGCGTCGGGTCGGGGTGGTACACCTTC.

The V gene is TRBV5-8, the J gene TRBJ2-5, with a tentative D call TRBD2 (7 bases). Germline V gene lookup returns CDR1 SGHTS and CDR2 YDEGEE. The CDR3 consists of 15 residues. The V end was cut by 2 bases, the J end by 5 bases, with 16 bases between. Here the CDR3 DNA reads TGTGCCAGCAGCTTCGGGGGGCAGAGGATGGAGACCCAGTACTTC. Its protein is CASSFGGQRMETQYF.